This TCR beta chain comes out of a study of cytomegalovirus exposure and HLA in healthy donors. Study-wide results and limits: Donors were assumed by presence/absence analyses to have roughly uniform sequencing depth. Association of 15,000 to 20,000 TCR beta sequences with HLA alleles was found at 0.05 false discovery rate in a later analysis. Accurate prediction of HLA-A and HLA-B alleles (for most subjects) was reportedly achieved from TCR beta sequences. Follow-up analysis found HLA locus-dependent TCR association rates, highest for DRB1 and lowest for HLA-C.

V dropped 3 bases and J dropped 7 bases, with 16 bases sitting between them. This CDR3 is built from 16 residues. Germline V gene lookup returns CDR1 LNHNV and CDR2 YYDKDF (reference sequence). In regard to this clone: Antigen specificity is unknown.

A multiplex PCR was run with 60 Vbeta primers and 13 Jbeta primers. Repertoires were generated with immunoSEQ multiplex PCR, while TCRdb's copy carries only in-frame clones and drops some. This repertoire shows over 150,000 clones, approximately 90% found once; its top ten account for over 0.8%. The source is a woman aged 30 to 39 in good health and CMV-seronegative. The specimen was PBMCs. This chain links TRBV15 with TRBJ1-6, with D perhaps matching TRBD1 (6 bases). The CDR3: CATSRATGLRNSPLHF. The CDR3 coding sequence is TGTGCCACCAGCAGGGCTACAGGGCTAAGAAATTCACCCCTCCACTTT.